This T cell receptor beta chain was identified in a study of blood T cell repertoires in COVID-19. The protocol was immunoSEQ multiplex PCR, while the TCRdb copy is restricted to in-frame clones and leaves out a portion. The repertoire has about 140,000 clones, approximately 91% of them found once; the top ten carry roughly a tenth. The germline V gene has CDR1 MNHEY and CDR2 SVGAGI. The CDR3 runs to 14 residues. V shed 6 bases and J 5 bases; nucleotides not matched to a gene: 7. V is TRBV6-5 and J is TRBJ2-5, with TRBD2 matching over 9 bases. This TCR derives from a man over 45 with active or convalescent COVID-19. The sequencing input was peripheral blood. CDR3 DNA sequence: TGTGCCAGCAGCCGAGCGGGAGGTAGCGAGACCCAGTACTTC. The encoded protein is CASSRAGGSETQYF.